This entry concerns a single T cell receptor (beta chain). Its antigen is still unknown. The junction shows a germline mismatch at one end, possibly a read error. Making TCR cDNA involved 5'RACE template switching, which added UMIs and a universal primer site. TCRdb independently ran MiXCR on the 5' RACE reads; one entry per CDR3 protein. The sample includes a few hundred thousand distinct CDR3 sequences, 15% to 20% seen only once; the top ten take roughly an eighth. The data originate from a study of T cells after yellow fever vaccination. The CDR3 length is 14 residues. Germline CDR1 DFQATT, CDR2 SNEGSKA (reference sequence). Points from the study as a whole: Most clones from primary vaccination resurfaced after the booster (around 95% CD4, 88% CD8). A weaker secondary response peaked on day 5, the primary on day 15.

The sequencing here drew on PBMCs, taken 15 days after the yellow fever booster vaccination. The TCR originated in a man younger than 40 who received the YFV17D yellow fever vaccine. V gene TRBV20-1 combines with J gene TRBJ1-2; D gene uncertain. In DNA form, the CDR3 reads TGCAGTGCGGAACTGAAGGGAGGATCCTATGGCCACACCTTC. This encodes CSAELKGGSYGHTF.